This TCR beta chain was identified in a study of cytomegalovirus exposure and HLA in healthy donors. CDR1 is ENHRY, CDR2 SYGVKD, per germline. The V gene end was trimmed by 6 bases and the J gene end by 7 bases; junction bases not matched to a gene: 16. The CDR3 runs 18 residues. 60 Vbeta and 13 Jbeta primers were used in PCR. Assay: immunoSEQ multiplex PCR; the TCRdb copy retains only in-frame clones and omits some. The sample consists of 180,000 or so clones, just over 70% of them appearing once. Nominally healthy donors provided the samples, though records likely missed some immune exposures. The chain is built from TRBV10-3 and TRBJ1-6, with 9 bases identical to TRBD1. The source material was PBMCs. The source is a human donor in good health. The chain's CDR3 is CAISGQRSNDRGNSPLHF. CDR3 coding DNA: TGTGCCATCAGCGGACAAAGGTCAAACGACAGGGGGAATTCACCCCTCCACTTT.